Shown below are 5 T cell receptor beta chains from a single sample sequenced in a study of molecular identifiers for immune sequencing clone quantification. TCRdb ran MiXCR on the PCR reads and lists one entry per CDR3 protein. This sample has about 510,000 distinct CDR3 sequences, with around 23% found just once. The specimen sequenced was naive CD8+ T cells from blood, with Jurkat cell RNA spiked in. Subset noted: FACS-sorted CD8+CD4-CCR7+CD45RA+ naive T cells. These receptors all stem from a human donor in good health. Some libraries in this study had Jurkat cell RNA spiked in.

The J gene is TRBJ2-7, the V gene TRBV19, with 8 bases lining up with TRBD1. V gave up 5 bases and J gave up 5 bases; unmatched junction bases: 8. CDR3 length equals 14 residues. Germline values: CDR1 LNHDA, CDR2 SQIVND (reference sequence). The CDR3 DNA reads as TGTGCCAGTAGTGATTACGGACAGGGCCACGAGCAGTACTTC. Its translation: CASSDYGQGHEQYF.

This clonotype turned up a few times. One end of the junction is discordant with germline, which a read error may explain. The rearrangement uses TRBV2 and TRBJ2-5, with a possible D match to TRBD2 (5 bases). This CDR3 is 13 amino acids long. Germline-derived CDR1 and CDR2 are SNHLY and FYNNEI. CDR3 loop: CASTRAPGKTQCF. CDR3 sequence (DNA): TGTGCCAGCACCCGGGCCCCGGGGAAGACCCAGTGCTTC.

This clonotype occurred a few times. The chain uses TRBV19 and TRBJ2-1; D call uncertain. Germline values: CDR1 LNHDA, CDR2 SQIVND (reference sequence). Trimming shortened V by 3 bases and J by 5 bases, and 17 bases separated the two germline ends. The length of the CDR3 is 16 residues. In DNA, the CDR3 is TGTGCCAGTAGTATTTTCAGGTTTTCGGTAGACAATGAGCAGTTCTTC. It codes for CASSIFRFSVDNEQFF.

This chain links TRBV20-1 with TRBJ2-7, with 7 nucleotides matching TRBD2. This CDR3 has 14 residues. V dropped 6 bases and J dropped 4; count of bases not matched to a gene: 12. Per germline, CDR1 DFQATT and CDR2 SNEGSKA (reference sequence). The CDR3 DNA follows: TGCAGTGCGGGGGAGGGAGGCCTTAGTTACGAGCAGTACTTC. This sequence encodes CSAGEGGLSYEQYF.

In this sample, this clonotype turned up a few times. The chain links TRBV19 to TRBJ1-1, with no clear D. V lost 3 bases and J lost 1, with 6 bases in between. The germline V gene has CDR1 LNHDA and CDR2 SQIVND (reference sequence). The CDR3 spans 13 residues. The CDR3 sequence is CASSMYGNTEAFF. The DNA of the CDR3 is TGTGCCAGTAGTATGTACGGGAACACTGAAGCTTTCTTT.